Listed here are 30 T cell receptor beta chains from one sample, sequenced in a study of blood T cell repertoires in COVID-19. Sequenced by immunoSEQ multiplex PCR; TCRdb stores in-frame clones only, minus some. The data show about 16,000 clones, 91% seen once. The sample comprised peripheral blood. The receptors derive from a man between 60 and 70 years old with active COVID-19.

The gene calls are TRBV3-1 (or the pseudogene TRBV3-2) and TRBJ2-1; possibly TRBD1 for D (6 bases). V lost 3 bases to trimming and J lost 3 bases, with 12 bases between them. The germline V gene encodes CDR1 LGHDT and CDR2 YNNKEL (reference sequence). CDR3 size: 15 residues. The CDR3 DNA reads as TGTGCCAGCAGCCAGGGGGCCGGAGACTACAATGAGCAGTTCTTC. Translation gives CASSQGAGDYNEQFF.

This chain connects TRBV18 to TRBJ2-7; 7 nucleotides line up with TRBD1. The CDR3 sequence is 14 residues long. Germline CDR1 is KGHSH and CDR2 is LQKENI. With V trimmed by 3 bases and J by 2 bases, 4 bases remained unmatched. For the CDR3, the DNA is TGTGCCAGCTCACCGAGACAGGGAACCTACGAGCAGTACGTC. Its translation: CASSPRQGTYEQYV.

This rearrangement joins TRBV3-1 (or the pseudogene TRBV3-2) to TRBJ1-2; D is uncertain. The CDR3 covers 13 residues. Trimming shortened V by 0 bases and J by 8 bases, and 10 bases separated the two germline ends. Germline CDR1 is LGHDT and CDR2 is YNNKEL (reference sequence). The CDR3 loop is CASSQDSRGGYTF. The CDR3 DNA reads TGTGCCAGCAGCCAAGATAGCCGAGGAGGCTACACCTTC.

The chain has TRBV7-7 and TRBJ2-1, with D unresolved. CDR3 length: 13 amino acids. The V and J ends lost 2 bases and 8 bases respectively, with 10 bases between them. The germline V gene encodes CDR1 SSHAT and CDR2 FNYEAQ (reference sequence). The DNA of the CDR3 is TGTGCCAGCAGCTTAACTGGGCTGGATGAGCAGTTCTTC. It is translated as CASSLTGLDEQFF.

The chain uses TRBV19 and TRBJ2-1, with 9 bases fitting TRBD2. This CDR3 spans 15 amino acids. V shed 6 bases and J 6 bases; nucleotides not matched to a gene: 9. CDR1 is LNHDA and CDR2 is SQIVND in the germline V gene (reference sequence). CDR3 region: CASSSFSGRPNEQFF. The CDR3 DNA is TGTGCCAGTAGCTCATTTAGCGGGAGACCCAATGAGCAGTTCTTC.

CDR3 in amino acids: CASSQPGQGEAFF. CDR3 nucleotides: TGTGCCAGCAGTCAGCCGGGACAGGGTGAAGCTTTCTTT. The V and J genes are TRBV28 and TRBJ1-1; 9 bases fit TRBD1. The CDR3 length is 13 residues. Trimming cost V 5 bases and J 7 bases; bases outside gene matches: 5. Germline CDR1 and CDR2: MDHEN and SYDVKM.

V is TRBV5-4 and J is TRBJ2-3; 7 nucleotides align to TRBD1. Germline CDR1 is SGHNT and CDR2 is YYREEE (reference sequence). The CDR3 runs to 14 residues. V trimming: 3 bases; J trimming: 6 bases; junction bases outside the gene matches: 7. The CDR3 region has the DNA TGTGCCAGCAGCTGGAACAGGGGTTCGGATACGCAGTATTTT. As protein: CASSWNRGSDTQYF.

This chain links TRBV7-6 with TRBJ2-2; no clear D gene. The V gene's germline CDR1 is SGHVS and CDR2 FNYEAQ. Trimming took off 5 bases at V and 6 bases at J, with 16 bases between the two ends. This CDR3 is 15 amino acids long. CDR3 sequence: CASSKVTDQAGELFF. DNA for the CDR3: TGTGCCAGCAGCAAAGTTACAGATCAAGCCGGGGAGCTGTTTTTT.

Only one count was recorded for this clone. The rearrangement links TRBV4-2 to TRBJ2-2, with a possible D match to TRBD2 (6 bases). This CDR3 has 15 amino acids. V was pared by 0 bases and J by 5 bases, with 10 bases between. The V gene's germline CDR1 is LGHNA and CDR2 YNFKEQ. This chain's CDR3 is CASSQDRGWTGELFF. The CDR3 DNA reads TGTGCCAGCAGCCAAGACCGGGGGTGGACCGGGGAGCTGTTTTTT.

The chain combines TRBV7-3 with TRBJ2-2; 7 bases map to TRBD1. The V gene end was trimmed by 4 bases and the J gene end by 2 bases; junction bases not matched to a gene: 4. CDR1 SGHTA and CDR2 FQGTGA come from the germline V gene. There are 15 residues in the CDR3. CDR3 bases: TGTGCCAGCAGCTCAAGACAGGGAAACACCGGGGAGCTGTTTTTT. Its translation is CASSSRQGNTGELFF. Using reference TRBV7-3 and TRBJ2-2 for the parts outside the CDR3, the full variable domain is GAGVSQTPSNKVTEKGKYVELRCDPISGHTALYWYRQSLGQGPEFLIYFQGTGAADDSGLPNDRFFAVRPEGSVSTLKIQRTERGDSAVYLCASSSRQGNTGELFFGEGSRLTVL.

The chain employs TRBV5-5 and TRBJ2-7; the match to TRBD1 covers 10 bases. The CDR3 extends over 14 amino acids. The V segment lost 4 bases and the J segment 1 base; nucleotides outside the gene matches: 2. CDR1 and CDR2 (germline): SGHKS, YYEKEE (reference sequence). CDR3 region: CASSVDRGSYEQYV. The CDR3 DNA sequence: TGTGCCAGCAGCGTGGACAGGGGGTCCTACGAGCAGTACGTC.

CDR3 sequence (DNA): TGTGCCAGCACCGATAGCCTAAACCACAGGGCTTGCCAAGAGACCCAGTACTTC. This codes for CASTDSLNHRACQETQYF. The chain combines TRBV21-1 with TRBJ2-5; TRBD1, the table's D call, lacks a check against the DNA. TRBV21-1 is assigned pseudogene status. The CDR3 is 18 amino acids.

The chain combines TRBV25-1 with TRBJ2-7, with D unclear. Looked up from germline, CDR1 is MGHDK and CDR2 is SYGVNS. The CDR3 covers 10 residues. V lost 11 bases and J 7 bases, leaving 12 bases between the germline ends. Here the CDR3 DNA reads TGTGCCGGCTCGGGTTTTGAGCAGTACTTC. Translating gives CAGSGFEQYF.

The rearrangement joins TRBV19 to TRBJ2-1; D is undetermined. Germline V lookup: CDR1 LNHDA, CDR2 SQIVND (reference sequence). V was trimmed by 5 bases and J by 8 bases, leaving 13 bases between them. The CDR3 has 13 amino acids. The CDR3 DNA reads as TGTGCCAGTAGTGGGCGCCGAGTCGATGAGCAGTTCTTC. Translating it yields CASSGRRVDEQFF.

The rearrangement links TRBV5-3 to TRBJ1-5; 11 bases agree with TRBD1. TRBV5-3 is flagged as an ORF with uncertain function. The ends lost 5 bases at V and 7 bases at J; junction bases unmatched: 11. CDR3 length: 16 amino acids. The CDR3 is CARRPPGQGVQQPQHF. CDR3 DNA sequence: TGTGCCAGAAGACCGCCGGGACAGGGGGTTCAACAGCCCCAGCATTTT.

This clone was observed a handful of times. The chain combines TRBV7-9 with TRBJ2-3; 8 nucleotides agree with TRBD1. The CDR3 covers 16 residues. The V gene end was trimmed by 6 bases and the J gene end by 2 bases; junction bases not matched to a gene: 10. CDR1 is SEHNR, CDR2 FQNEAQ, per germline (reference sequence). CDR3 nucleotide sequence: TGTGCCAGCAGGCCTTCCTGGGACAGGCTCACAGATACGCAGTATTTT. Residues: CASRPSWDRLTDTQYF.

The gene calls are TRBV5-1 and TRBJ2-5; 8 bases map to TRBD1. Germline CDR1 is SGHRS and CDR2 is YFSETQ. V lost 1 base and J lost 1; bases outside the gene matches: 6. The CDR3 is 16 amino acids. CDR3 loop: CASSLRGQGFQETQYF. As DNA, the CDR3 is TGCGCCAGCAGCTTGCGTGGACAGGGTTTCCAAGAGACCCAGTACTTC. The variable domain in full, with the rest retrieved from reference TRBV5-1 and TRBJ2-5, is KAGVTQTPRYLIKTRGQQVTLSCSPISGHRSVSWYQQTPGQGLQFLFEYFSETQRNKGNFPGRFSGRQFSNSRSEMNVSTLELGDSALYLCASSLRGQGFQETQYFGPGTRLLVL.

This chain's CDR3 is CASSLTSILSETQYF. CDR3 coding DNA: TGCGCCAGCAGCTTGACTAGTATTTTAAGTGAGACCCAGTACTTC. V gene TRBV5-1 combines with J gene TRBJ2-5, with a tentative D call TRBD2 (5 bases). The V end was cut by 1 base, the J end by 5 bases, with 15 bases between. Germline CDR1 is SGHRS and CDR2 is YFSETQ. The CDR3 is 15 amino acids.

The V and J genes are TRBV4-1 and TRBJ1-3, with TRBD1 matching 10 bases. The V gene's germline CDR1 is MGHRA and CDR2 YSYEKL. The trim removed 4 bases at V and 3 bases at J, leaving 3 bases unmatched. The CDR3 sequence is 15 residues long. Here the CDR3 reads CASSLRTGGGNTIYF. The CDR3 nucleotides read TGCGCCAGCAGCCTCCGGACAGGGGGTGGAAACACCATATATTTT.

This clone appeared once. The V gene is TRBV6-6, the J gene TRBJ1-5; 8 bases agree with TRBD1. The V segment lost 2 bases and the J segment 7 bases; nucleotides outside the gene matches: 4. This CDR3 spans 14 amino acids. Germline lookup yields CDR1 MNHNY and CDR2 SVGAGI (reference sequence). In nucleotides, the CDR3 is TGTGCCAGCAGTTACCTGGGACAGGAACAGCCCCAGCATTTT. The encoded protein is CASSYLGQEQPQHF.

The rearrangement uses TRBV4-1 and TRBJ2-2; D not certain. The CDR3 runs to 14 residues. Trimming shortened V by 1 base and J by 0 bases, and 3 bases separated the two germline ends. Germline CDR1 is MGHRA and CDR2 is YSYEKL. In nucleotides, the CDR3 is TGCGCCAGCAGCCAAGCAGCGAACACCGGGGAGCTGTTTTTT. Protein sequence: CASSQAANTGELFF.

CDR3 region: CASARYSQETQYF. The DNA of the CDR3 is TGTGCCAGCGCTCGGTACAGCCAAGAGACCCAGTACTTC. The chain has TRBV5-5 and TRBJ2-5; D is ambiguous. The CDR3 is made up of 13 amino acids. Germline CDR1 SGHKS, CDR2 YYEKEE (reference sequence). With 7 bases removed from V and 1 base from J, the gap between germline ends came to 11 bases.

This chain joins TRBV21-1 and TRBJ2-2; the table's D gene call, TRBD2, was not cross checked with the DNA. TRBV21-1 is given as a pseudogene. The CDR3 has 16 amino acids. The CDR3 DNA reads TGTGCCAGCAGCAACACCGGGACTAGGAACCCCGGGGAGCTGTTTTTT. Translating gives CASSNTGTRNPGELFF.

Written as DNA, the CDR3 is TGCGCCAGCAAGCATCGGGGGGCTTACCAAGAGACCCAGTACTTC. Translation gives CASKHRGAYQETQYF. V gene TRBV10-1 combines with J gene TRBJ2-5, with TRBD2 as a possible D gene (7 bases). Between the trimmed V and J ends, which lost 7 bases and 0 bases, there was a span of 15 bases. Germline V gene data show CDR1 as WNHNN and CDR2 as SYGVQD (reference sequence). The CDR3 is 15 amino acids.

DNA of the CDR3: TGTGCCAGCAGCCGGACAGGGGGCGATGAAAAACTGTTTTTT. Amino acids: CASSRTGGDEKLFF. The J gene is TRBJ1-4, the V gene TRBV3-1 (or the pseudogene TRBV3-2); TRBD1 aligns across 11 bases. The CDR3 totals 14 residues. The junction had 1 base not matched to a gene; V was cut back by 4 bases and J by 6 bases. The germline CDR1 and CDR2 sequences are LGHDT and YNNKEL (reference sequence).

The V call is TRBV10-1, the J call TRBJ1-4, with unresolved D. The germline V and J ends were trimmed by 5 bases and 1 base, with 8 bases remaining between them. The germline V gene has CDR1 WNHNN and CDR2 SYGVQD (reference sequence). The CDR3 spans 14 residues. CDR3 sequence (DNA): TGCGCCAGCAGTAGACCGGGAACTAATGAAAAACTGTTTTTT. Its translation is CASSRPGTNEKLFF.

Worth noting for this clone: The junction does not match germline at one end; this may be a read error. The chain couples TRBV5-6 to TRBJ2-1; tentatively, D is TRBD2 (7 bases). In germline, CDR1 is SGHDT, CDR2 YYEEEE. This CDR3 region has 12 residues. CDR3 region: CASSLATGRGVF. The CDR3, as DNA: TGTGCCAGCAGCTTGGCTACAGGGAGGGGGGTCTTC.

This chain connects TRBV11-2 to TRBJ1-2; D is ambiguous. V was clipped by 7 bases and J by 2 bases, with 20 bases between them. The CDR3 length is 16 residues. Germline CDR1 SGHAT, CDR2 FQNNGV. The CDR3 sequence: CASTPGPAGPNYGYTF. CDR3 nucleotide sequence: TGTGCCAGCACCCCCGGTCCGGCAGGTCCCAACTATGGCTACACCTTC.

The V call is TRBV7-9, the J call TRBJ1-1; tentatively, D is TRBD1 (5 bases). Germline V gene data show CDR1 as SEHNR and CDR2 as FQNEAQ (reference sequence). V gave up 5 bases and J gave up 1 base, with 17 bases separating them. CDR3 length equals 16 residues. The CDR3 reads CASSVPTGGENTEAFF. The CDR3 nucleotides are TGTGCCAGCAGCGTACCGACCGGGGGTGAGAACACTGAAGCTTTCTTT.

The rearrangement joins TRBV9 to TRBJ2-5; no firm D call. Germline V CDR1 and CDR2: SGDLS, YYNGEE. This CDR3 spans 15 amino acids. Trimming left V 0 bases short and J 4 bases short, with 13 bases between. The CDR3 here is CASSVDSFGGETQYF. The CDR3 DNA follows: TGTGCCAGCAGCGTAGATAGTTTTGGTGGAGAGACCCAGTACTTC.